The 27 T cell receptor beta chains given below trace back to one sample, sequenced in a study of T cell responses to AZD1222 COVID-19 vaccine. Only in-frame clones appear in the TCRdb table, and some are missing; sequencing was by immunoSEQ multiplex PCR. The sample consists of fewer than 130,000 clones, roughly 90% of them appearing once. The sequencing here drew on peripheral blood, taken on day 0 of AZD1222 vaccination. These receptors were obtained from an adult in good health.

This chain joins TRBV19 and TRBJ1-2, with D hard to call. This CDR3 contains 14 residues. Germline CDR1 LNHDA, CDR2 SQIVND (reference sequence). Trimming took off 3 bases at V and 3 bases at J, with 11 bases between the two ends. CDR3 residues: CASSMRDGYYGYTF. As DNA, the CDR3 is TGTGCCAGTAGTATGCGAGACGGCTACTATGGCTACACCTTC. Variable domain in full (rest from reference TRBV19 and TRBJ1-2): DGGITQSPKYLFRKEGQNVTLSCEQNLNHDAMYWYRQDPGQGLRLIYYSQIVNDFQKGDIAEGYSVSREKKESFPLTVTSAQKNPTAFYLCASSMRDGYYGYTFGSGTRLTVV.

This chain joins TRBV25-1 and TRBJ1-5, with D maybe TRBD1 (6 bases). The CDR3 covers 14 residues. The germline CDR1 and CDR2 sequences are MGHDK and SYGVNS. The V gene lost 1 base and the J gene lost 8 bases, with 12 bases spanning the gap. In DNA, the CDR3 is TGTGCCAGCAGTGAATCAGGGGTGGGAAAGCCCCAGCATTTT. This sequence encodes CASSESGVGKPQHF.

The chain uses TRBV9 and TRBJ2-3, with 10 bases lining up with TRBD1. In germline, CDR1 is SGDLS, CDR2 YYNGEE. The CDR3 runs 16 residues. Losses at the gene ends were 4 bases for V and 1 base for J; bases not matched to a gene: 6. CDR3 coding DNA: TGTGCCAGCAGCCCGCGGACAGGGGGTCGCACAGATACGCAGTATTTT. Amino acid sequence: CASSPRTGGRTDTQYF. Complete variable domain (other parts from reference TRBV9 and TRBJ2-3): DSGVTQTPKHLITATGQRVTLRCSPRSGDLSVYWYQQSLDQGLQFLIQYYNGEERAKGNILERFSAQQFPDLHSELNLSSLELGDSALYFCASSPRTGGRTDTQYFGPGTRLTVL.

The chain joins TRBV18 to TRBJ2-6, with D perhaps TRBD2 (6 bases). CDR3 length equals 16 residues. Germline loops: CDR1 KGHSH, CDR2 LQKENI. V lost 0 bases and J 0 bases, leaving 6 bases between the germline ends. The CDR3 loop reads CASSPPEGSGANVLTF. The DNA for the CDR3 is TGTGCCAGCTCACCACCGGAGGGCTCTGGGGCCAACGTCCTGACTTTC.

V usage is TRBV29-1 and J usage is TRBJ2-2; TRBD1 might be the D (5 bases). The CDR3 length is 13 residues. Looked up from germline, CDR1 is SQVTM and CDR2 is ANQGSEA. Trimming removed 7 bases at V and 1 base at J, with 10 bases between. CDR3 amino acids: CSAPDRNTGELFF. The CDR3 nucleotides are TGCAGCGCGCCCGACAGGAACACCGGGGAGCTGTTTTTT.

The rearrangement uses TRBV6-2 or TRBV6-3 and TRBJ1-6; perhaps TRBD1 as D (6 bases). Trimming stripped 5 bases from V and 6 bases from J, with 17 bases between. Germline values: CDR1 MNHEY, CDR2 SVGEGT. There are 16 residues in the CDR3. The CDR3 DNA reads as TGTGCCAGCAGTCCCCAGCGGGGGCGAGGTAATTCACCCCTCCACTTT. Translated, it gives CASSPQRGRGNSPLHF.

This clone was observed a few times. CDR3 DNA: TGTGCCAGCAGCTTAGGGTCGGGGGCTCACTACGAGCAGTACTTC. It yields the protein CASSLGSGAHYEQYF. The chain has TRBV7-7 and TRBJ2-7, with D possibly being TRBD1 or TRBD2 (6 bases each). Per germline, CDR1 SSHAT and CDR2 FNYEAQ (reference sequence). This CDR3 contains 15 residues. V was clipped by 1 base and J by 3 bases, with 13 bases between them. Full variable domain (rest looked up from reference TRBV7-7 and TRBJ2-7): GAGVSQSPRYKVTKRGQDVTLRCDPISSHATLYWYQQALGQGPEFLTYFNYEAQPDKSGLPSDRFSAERPEGSISTLTIQRTEQRDSAMYRCASSLGSGAHYEQYFGPGTRLTVT.

V and J are TRBV10-3 and TRBJ1-5; 7 nucleotides align to TRBD1. Unmatched junction bases numbered 8, after V lost 10 bases and J lost 2 bases. The germline gives CDR1 ENHRY, CDR2 SYGVKD. The CDR3 length is 14 residues. This chain's CDR3 is CATRQGRGNQPQHF. For the CDR3, the DNA is TGTGCCACCAGACAGGGTCGTGGCAATCAGCCCCAGCATTTT.

The rearrangement uses TRBV7-8 and TRBJ2-2; TRBD2 matches 15 bases. V lost 5 bases to trimming and J lost 6 bases; unmatched junction nucleotides: 4. This CDR3 contains 16 residues. Germline V gene data show CDR1 as SGHVS and CDR2 as FQNEAQ. This CDR3 is CASSAGTSGRPGELFF. The CDR3 bases are TGTGCCAGCAGCGCCGGGACTAGCGGGAGGCCCGGGGAGCTGTTTTTT.

This chain's CDR3 is CASSLGQGDSPLHF. CDR3 sequence (DNA): TGCGCCAGCAGCTTGGGACAGGGGGATTCACCCCTCCACTTT. This sequence joins TRBV5-1 and TRBJ1-6; 9 nucleotides agree with TRBD1. The CDR3 totals 14 residues. Unmatched junction bases numbered 0, after V lost 0 bases and J lost 8 bases. CDR1 SGHRS and CDR2 YFSETQ come from the germline V gene.

This clone was picked up one time. The chain couples TRBV7-7 to TRBJ1-3, with D possibly being TRBD1 (5 bases). The CDR3 contains 16 residues. The germline gives CDR1 SSHAT, CDR2 FNYEAQ (reference sequence). The V end lost 2 bases, the J end lost 0 bases, and 11 bases lay between the germline ends. DNA for the CDR3: TGTGCCAGCAGCTTATGGGACGCGCGCTCTGGAAACACCATATATTTT. It specifies CASSLWDARSGNTIYF.

This clone was detected only a few times. The chain has TRBV7-9 and TRBJ1-2, with D unclear. The V gene's germline CDR1 is SEHNR and CDR2 FQNEAQ (reference sequence). The CDR3 length is 17 residues. V was clipped by 5 bases and J by 2 bases, with 21 bases between them. The CDR3 protein is CASSPPGSSSMNYGYTF. CDR3 nucleotides: TGTGCCAGCAGCCCCCCCGGCAGCTCCTCAATGAACTATGGCTACACCTTC.

This chain links TRBV7-3 with TRBJ2-3, with 7 positions matching TRBD1. Losses at the gene ends were 5 bases for V and 2 bases for J; bases not matched to a gene: 4. The CDR3 has 14 residues. The germline gives CDR1 SGHTA, CDR2 FQGTGA. The CDR3 region is CASSRDSFTDTQYF. The CDR3 DNA sequence: TGTGCCAGCAGCAGGGACAGTTTCACAGATACGCAGTATTTT. The full variable domain, its missing parts supplied by reference TRBV7-3 and TRBJ2-3, is GAGVSQTPSNKVTEKGKYVELRCDPISGHTALYWYRQSLGQGPEFLIYFQGTGAADDSGLPNDRFFAVRPEGSVSTLKIQRTERGDSAVYLCASSRDSFTDTQYFGPGTRLTVL.

The genes are TRBV6-5 and TRBJ1-1, with D possibly being TRBD1 (6 bases). The CDR3 covers 15 residues. The V gene lost 5 bases and the J gene lost 0 bases, with 13 bases spanning the gap. Germline lookup yields CDR1 MNHEY and CDR2 SVGAGI. The CDR3 sequence is CASSPGQFLNTEAFF. In nucleotides, the CDR3 is TGTGCCAGCAGTCCTGGACAGTTCTTGAACACTGAAGCTTTCTTT.

CDR3 sequence (DNA): TGTGCCAGCAGTTTATTCGGGAGCGGCAATCAGCCCCAGCATTTT. This translates into CASSLFGSGNQPQHF. The chain links TRBV27 to TRBJ1-5, with D uncertain. CDR1 and CDR2 from the germline V gene are MNHEY and SMNVEV (reference sequence). With 1 base removed from V and 2 bases from J, the gap between germline ends came to 9 bases. The CDR3 runs 15 residues.

V and J are TRBV4-2 and TRBJ2-7, with 7 bases lining up with TRBD1. The CDR3 is made up of 16 amino acids. V lost 0 bases and J lost 0; bases outside the gene matches: 5. CDR1 and CDR2 (germline): LGHNA, YNFKEQ. DNA of the CDR3: TGTGCCAGCAGCCAAGATATGGACAGGCACTCCTACGAGCAGTACTTC. Protein sequence: CASSQDMDRHSYEQYF.

The rearrangement joins TRBV2 to TRBJ1-5; the D gene is possibly TRBD1 (5 bases). CDR1 and CDR2 (germline): SNHLY, FYNNEI. V was shortened by 7 bases and J by 6 bases, with 16 bases between the two germline ends. The CDR3 is 14 residues long. CDR3 nucleotide sequence: TGTGCCAGCACCGAGGTGGGGCAACGTCAGCCCCAGCATTTT. Translated, it gives CASTEVGQRQPQHF.

The chain employs TRBV5-6 and TRBJ1-4, with a weak D call TRBD1 (6 bases). Trimming shortened V by 4 bases and J by 7 bases, and 17 bases separated the two germline ends. CDR3 length: 15 amino acids. CDR1 and CDR2 from the germline V gene are SGHDT and YYEEEE. The CDR3 is CASSPSVTGTEKLFF. The CDR3 coding sequence is TGTGCCAGCAGCCCTAGTGTAACAGGGACTGAAAAACTGTTTTTT.

The gene calls are TRBV3-1 (or the pseudogene TRBV3-2) and TRBJ1-1; D is possibly TRBD1 (6 bases). The germline gives CDR1 LGHDT, CDR2 YNNKEL (reference sequence). Trimming took 4 bases from V and 1 from J, leaving 13 bases between them. The CDR3 runs 15 residues. The CDR3 loop reads CASSLTGKGNTEAFF. The CDR3 region has the DNA TGTGCCAGCAGCCTCACAGGGAAGGGGAACACTGAAGCTTTCTTT.

This chain uses TRBV3-1 (or the pseudogene TRBV3-2) with TRBJ1-1; D may be TRBD1 (6 bases). V lost 5 bases and J 3 bases, leaving 13 bases between the germline ends. CDR1 LGHDT and CDR2 YNNKEL come from the germline V gene (reference sequence). This CDR3 region has 14 residues. The CDR3 DNA sequence: TGTGCCAGCAGCATAGACAGGATCGACACTGAAGCTTTCTTT. Translated: CASSIDRIDTEAFF.

CDR3 sequence reads: CASSSPGQVNPRNQPQHF. CDR3 in DNA: TGTGCCAGCAGCTCTCCGGGACAGGTGAACCCCCGAAACCAGCCCCAGCATTTT. The chain links TRBV7-2 to TRBJ1-5; TRBD1 matches 8 bases. The CDR3 runs to 18 residues. In germline, CDR1 is SGHTA, CDR2 FQGNSA. V shed 4 bases, J shed 7 bases, and the junction held 18 bases outside the gene matches.

CDR3 bases: TGTGCCAGTAGTATAGGCAGGGGAAGTGGCTACACCTTC. Protein: CASSIGRGSGYTF. This chain uses TRBV19 with TRBJ1-2; D may be TRBD1 (6 bases). This CDR3 region has 13 residues. V was clipped by 1 base and J by 7 bases, with 10 bases between them. The germline CDR1 and CDR2 sequences are LNHDA and SQIVND (reference sequence).

The rearrangement joins TRBV7-9 to TRBJ1-2; TRBD1 agrees at 9 bases. Germline V gene lookup returns CDR1 SEHNR and CDR2 FQNEAQ (reference sequence). The CDR3 contains 15 residues. Trimming removed 2 bases from V and 2 bases from J; junction bases left unmatched: 3. The CDR3 DNA sequence: TGTGCCAGCAGCTTAAGTGGACAGGGGAACTATGGCTACACCTTC. Amino acid sequence: CASSLSGQGNYGYTF.

The genes are TRBV6-1 and TRBJ1-5; the D is unclear. Trimming cost V 1 base and J 7 bases, with 8 bases left between them. Germline CDR1 MNHNS, CDR2 SASEGT. This CDR3 contains 13 residues. DNA for the CDR3: TGTGCCAGCAGTGAAGGGAGAGGGCAGCCCCAGCATTTT. Its protein is CASSEGRGQPQHF.

The V call is TRBV11-3, the J call TRBJ1-3, with D hard to call. The V gene's germline CDR1 is SGHNT and CDR2 YENEEA. The CDR3 loop spans 13 amino acids. The germline V and J ends were trimmed by 4 bases and 0 bases, with 4 bases remaining between them. The CDR3 protein is CASSSLSGNTIYF. CDR3 bases: TGTGCCAGCAGCTCCCTCTCTGGAAACACCATATATTTT. Looking up the rest from reference TRBV11-3 and TRBJ1-3 gives the full variable domain: EAGVVQSPRYKIIEKKQPVAFWCNPISGHNTLYWYLQNLGQGPELLIRYENEEAVDDSQLPKDRFSAERLKGVDSTLKIQPAELGDSAVYLCASSSLSGNTIYFGEGSWLTVV.

In this sample, this clone turned up a few times. V and J are TRBV19 and TRBJ1-2; 12 nucleotides agree with TRBD1. CDR3 length equals 14 residues. Trimming took 4 bases from V and 7 from J; bases not matched to a gene: 4. CDR1 is LNHDA and CDR2 is SQIVND in the germline V gene (reference sequence). CDR3 sequence: CASSRGQGASGYTF. The CDR3 DNA reads as TGTGCCAGTAGTAGGGGACAGGGGGCTAGTGGCTACACCTTC.

This CDR3 is CATTSGTGNEKLFF. CDR3 sequence (DNA): TGTGCCACTACCTCCGGGACAGGGAACGAAAAACTGTTTTTT. The chain is built from TRBV10-3 and TRBJ1-4; 9 bases fit TRBD1. From germline, CDR1 is ENHRY and CDR2 SYGVKD. V gave up 10 bases and J gave up 8 bases; unmatched junction bases: 11. This CDR3 is built from 14 residues.